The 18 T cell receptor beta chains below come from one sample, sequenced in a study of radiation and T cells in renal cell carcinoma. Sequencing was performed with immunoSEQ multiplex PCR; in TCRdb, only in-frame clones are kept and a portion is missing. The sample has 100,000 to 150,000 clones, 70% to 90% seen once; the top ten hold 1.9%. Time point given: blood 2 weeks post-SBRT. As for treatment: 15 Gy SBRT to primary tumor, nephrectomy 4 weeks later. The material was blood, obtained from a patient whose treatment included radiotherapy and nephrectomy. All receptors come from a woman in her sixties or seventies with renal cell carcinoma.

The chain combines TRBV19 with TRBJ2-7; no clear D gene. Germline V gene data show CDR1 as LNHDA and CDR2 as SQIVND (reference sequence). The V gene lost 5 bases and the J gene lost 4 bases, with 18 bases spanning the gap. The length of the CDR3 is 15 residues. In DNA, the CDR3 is TGTGCCAGTAGTGCTCCGGGCCCAGGAAGATACGAGCAGTACTTC. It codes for CASSAPGPGRYEQYF. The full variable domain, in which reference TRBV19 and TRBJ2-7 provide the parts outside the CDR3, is DGGITQSPKYLFRKEGQNVTLSCEQNLNHDAMYWYRQDPGQGLRLIYYSQIVNDFQKGDIAEGYSVSREKKESFPLTVTSAQKNPTAFYLCASSAPGPGRYEQYFGPGTRLTVT.

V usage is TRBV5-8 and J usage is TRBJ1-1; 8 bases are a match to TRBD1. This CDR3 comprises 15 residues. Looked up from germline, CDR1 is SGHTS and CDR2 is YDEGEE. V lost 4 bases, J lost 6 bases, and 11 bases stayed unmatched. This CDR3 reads CASSPIEGQEAEAFF. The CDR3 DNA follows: TGTGCCAGCAGCCCTATTGAGGGACAGGAGGCTGAAGCTTTCTTT.

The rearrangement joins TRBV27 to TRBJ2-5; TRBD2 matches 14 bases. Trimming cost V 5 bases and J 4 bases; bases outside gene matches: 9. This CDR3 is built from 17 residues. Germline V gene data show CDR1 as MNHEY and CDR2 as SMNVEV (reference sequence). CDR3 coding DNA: TGTGCCAGCAGTCCACCGGGACTAGCGGGAGTAGGAGAGACCCAGTACTTC. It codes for CASSPPGLAGVGETQYF.

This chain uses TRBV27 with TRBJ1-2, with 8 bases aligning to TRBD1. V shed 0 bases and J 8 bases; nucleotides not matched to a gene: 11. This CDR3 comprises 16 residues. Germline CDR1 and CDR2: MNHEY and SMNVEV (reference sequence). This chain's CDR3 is CASSLSKSGRGLGYTF. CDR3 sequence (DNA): TGTGCCAGCAGTTTATCAAAATCGGGCAGGGGGCTCGGCTACACCTTC.

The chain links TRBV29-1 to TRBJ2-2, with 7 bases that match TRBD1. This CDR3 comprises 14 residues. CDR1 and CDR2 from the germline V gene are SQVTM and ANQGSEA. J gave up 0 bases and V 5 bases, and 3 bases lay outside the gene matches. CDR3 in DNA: TGCAGCGTTAGGACAGGAGCGAACACCGGGGAGCTGTTTTTT. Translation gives CSVRTGANTGELFF.

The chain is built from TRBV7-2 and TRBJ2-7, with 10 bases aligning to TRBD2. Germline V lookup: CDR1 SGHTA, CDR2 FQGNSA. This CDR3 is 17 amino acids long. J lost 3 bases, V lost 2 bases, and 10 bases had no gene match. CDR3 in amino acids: CASSLWTSGTSDYEQYF. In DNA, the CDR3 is TGTGCCAGCAGCTTATGGACTTCCGGGACTAGCGACTACGAGCAGTACTTC. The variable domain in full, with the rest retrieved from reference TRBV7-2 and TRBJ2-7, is GAGVSQSPSNKVTEKGKDVELRCDPISGHTALYWYRQSLGQGLEFLIYFQGNSAPDKSGLPSDRFSAERTGGSVSTLTIQRTQQEDSAVYLCASSLWTSGTSDYEQYFGPGTRLTVT.

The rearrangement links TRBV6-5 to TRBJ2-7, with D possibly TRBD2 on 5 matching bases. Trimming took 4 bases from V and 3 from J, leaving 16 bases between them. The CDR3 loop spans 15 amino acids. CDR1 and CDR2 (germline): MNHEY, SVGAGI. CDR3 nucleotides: TGTGCCAGCAGTTTCCGGGTTAGCGCTAGCTACGAGCAGTACTTC. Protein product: CASSFRVSASYEQYF.

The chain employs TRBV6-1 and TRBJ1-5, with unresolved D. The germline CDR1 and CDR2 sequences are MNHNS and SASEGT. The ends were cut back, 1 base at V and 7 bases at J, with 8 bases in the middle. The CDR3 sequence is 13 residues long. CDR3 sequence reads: CASSEGKWQPQHF. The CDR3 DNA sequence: TGTGCCAGCAGTGAAGGGAAGTGGCAGCCCCAGCATTTT.

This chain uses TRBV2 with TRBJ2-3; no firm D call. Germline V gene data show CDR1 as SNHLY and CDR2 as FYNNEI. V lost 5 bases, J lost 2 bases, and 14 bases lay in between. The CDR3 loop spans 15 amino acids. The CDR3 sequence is CASSPTRVPTDTQYF. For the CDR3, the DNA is TGTGCCAGCAGTCCAACCCGGGTCCCCACAGATACGCAGTATTTT.

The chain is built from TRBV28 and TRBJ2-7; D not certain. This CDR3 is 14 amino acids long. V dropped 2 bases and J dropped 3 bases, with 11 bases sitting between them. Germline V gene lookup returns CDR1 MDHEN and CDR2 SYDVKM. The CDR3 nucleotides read TGTGCCAGCAGTTTAAGGCAAACCGACTACGAGCAGTACTTC. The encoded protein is CASSLRQTDYEQYF.

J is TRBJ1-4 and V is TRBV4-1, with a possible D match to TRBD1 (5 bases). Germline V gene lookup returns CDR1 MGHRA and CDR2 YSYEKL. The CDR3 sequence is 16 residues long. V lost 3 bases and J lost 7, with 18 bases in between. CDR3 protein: CASSQEAAGVGEKLFF. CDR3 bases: TGCGCCAGCAGCCAGGAGGCGGCGGGGGTGGGTGAAAAACTGTTTTTT.

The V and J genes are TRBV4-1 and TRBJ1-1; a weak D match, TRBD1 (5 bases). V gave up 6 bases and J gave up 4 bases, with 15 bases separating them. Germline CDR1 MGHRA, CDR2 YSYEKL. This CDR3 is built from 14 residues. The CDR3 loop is CASSLGASSTEAFF. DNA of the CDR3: TGCGCCAGCAGTCTCGGGGCCTCCAGCACTGAAGCTTTCTTT.

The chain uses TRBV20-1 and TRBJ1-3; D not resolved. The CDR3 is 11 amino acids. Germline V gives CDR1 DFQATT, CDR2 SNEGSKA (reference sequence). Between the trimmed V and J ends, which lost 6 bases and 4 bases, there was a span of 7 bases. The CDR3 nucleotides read TGCAGTGCCCGGCCCGGAAACACCATATATTTT. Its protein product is CSARPGNTIYF.

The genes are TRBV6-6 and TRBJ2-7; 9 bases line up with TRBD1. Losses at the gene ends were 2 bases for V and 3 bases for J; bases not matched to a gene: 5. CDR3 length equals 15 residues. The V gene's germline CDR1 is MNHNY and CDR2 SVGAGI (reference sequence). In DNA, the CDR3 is TGTGCCAGCAGTTACCCCGGGACAGGGCTCTACGAGCAGTACTTC. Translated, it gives CASSYPGTGLYEQYF.

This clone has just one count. The CDR3 DNA sequence: TGTGCCAGCAGCCTCGAAGGGGGGCCCACTGAAGCTTTCTTT. This translates into CASSLEGGPTEAFF. This chain joins TRBV7-9 and TRBJ1-1; maybe TRBD1 (6 bases). Trimming removed 5 bases from V and 4 bases from J, with 14 bases in between. Germline V CDR1 and CDR2: SEHNR, FQNEAQ (reference sequence). The CDR3 has 14 residues.

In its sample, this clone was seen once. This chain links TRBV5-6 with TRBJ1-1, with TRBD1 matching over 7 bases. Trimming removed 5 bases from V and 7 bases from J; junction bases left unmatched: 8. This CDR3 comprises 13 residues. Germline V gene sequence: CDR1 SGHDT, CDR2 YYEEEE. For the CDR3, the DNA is TGTGCCAGCAGGCGACAGGGCGGGGGTGAAGCTTTCTTT. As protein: CASRRQGGGEAFF.

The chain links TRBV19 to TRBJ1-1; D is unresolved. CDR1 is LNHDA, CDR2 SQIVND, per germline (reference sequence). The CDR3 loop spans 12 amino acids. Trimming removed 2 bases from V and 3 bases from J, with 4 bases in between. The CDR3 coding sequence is TGTGCCAGTAGTATACAGGACACTGAAGCTTTCTTT. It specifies CASSIQDTEAFF.

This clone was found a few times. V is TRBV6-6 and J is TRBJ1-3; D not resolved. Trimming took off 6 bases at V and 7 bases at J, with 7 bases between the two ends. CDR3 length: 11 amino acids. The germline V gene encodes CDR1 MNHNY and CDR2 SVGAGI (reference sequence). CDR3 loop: CASSVPNTIYF. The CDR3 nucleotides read TGTGCCAGCAGCGTACCGAACACCATATATTTT.